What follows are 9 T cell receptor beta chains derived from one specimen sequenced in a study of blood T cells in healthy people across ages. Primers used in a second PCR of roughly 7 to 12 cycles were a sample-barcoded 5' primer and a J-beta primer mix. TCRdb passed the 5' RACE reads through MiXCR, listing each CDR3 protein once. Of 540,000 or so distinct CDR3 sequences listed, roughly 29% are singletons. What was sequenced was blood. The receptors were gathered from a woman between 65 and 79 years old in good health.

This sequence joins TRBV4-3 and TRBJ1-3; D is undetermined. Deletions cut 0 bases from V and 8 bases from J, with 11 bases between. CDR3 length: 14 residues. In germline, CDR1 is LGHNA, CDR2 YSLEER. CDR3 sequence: CASSQDLESDTIYF. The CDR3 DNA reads TGCGCCAGCAGCCAAGATCTCGAATCGGACACCATATATTTT.

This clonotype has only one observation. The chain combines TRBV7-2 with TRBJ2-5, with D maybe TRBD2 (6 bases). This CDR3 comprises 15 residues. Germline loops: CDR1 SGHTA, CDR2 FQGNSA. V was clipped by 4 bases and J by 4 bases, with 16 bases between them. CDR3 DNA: TGTGCCAGCAGCTCAGGCATCGGGGGTCGAGAGACCCAGTACTTC. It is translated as CASSSGIGGRETQYF.

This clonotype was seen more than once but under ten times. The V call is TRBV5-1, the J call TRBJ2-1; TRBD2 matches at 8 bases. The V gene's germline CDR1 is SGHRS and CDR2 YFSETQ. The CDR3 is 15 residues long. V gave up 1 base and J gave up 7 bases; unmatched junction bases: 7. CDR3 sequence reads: CASSLIGGGLNEQFF. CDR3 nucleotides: TGCGCCAGCAGCTTGATCGGCGGGGGGTTAAATGAGCAGTTCTTC. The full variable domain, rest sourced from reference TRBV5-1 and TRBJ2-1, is KAGVTQTPRYLIKTRGQQVTLSCSPISGHRSVSWYQQTPGQGLQFLFEYFSETQRNKGNFPGRFSGRQFSNSRSEMNVSTLELGDSALYLCASSLIGGGLNEQFFGPGTRLTVL.

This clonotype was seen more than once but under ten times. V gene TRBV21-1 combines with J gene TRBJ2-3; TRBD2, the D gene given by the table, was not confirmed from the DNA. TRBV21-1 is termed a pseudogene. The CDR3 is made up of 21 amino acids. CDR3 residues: CASSKVGLAGHLKLYADTQYF. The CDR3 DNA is TGTGCCAGCAGCAAAGTTGGACTAGCGGGGCACCTTAAATTATATGCAGATACGCAGTATTTT.

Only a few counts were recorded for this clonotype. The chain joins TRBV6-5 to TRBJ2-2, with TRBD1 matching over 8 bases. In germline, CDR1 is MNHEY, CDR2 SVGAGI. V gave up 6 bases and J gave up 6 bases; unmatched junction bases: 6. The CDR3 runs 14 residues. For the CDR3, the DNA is TGTGCCAGCAGAGTTAACAGGGGGGCCGGGGAGCTGTTTTTT. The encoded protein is CASRVNRGAGELFF.

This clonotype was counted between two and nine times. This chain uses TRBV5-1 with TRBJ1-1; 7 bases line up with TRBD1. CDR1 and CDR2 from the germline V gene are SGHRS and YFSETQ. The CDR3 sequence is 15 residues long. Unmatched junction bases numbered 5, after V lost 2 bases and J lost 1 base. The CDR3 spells CASSFGDRENTEAFF. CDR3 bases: TGCGCCAGCAGCTTCGGAGACAGGGAGAACACTGAAGCTTTCTTT.

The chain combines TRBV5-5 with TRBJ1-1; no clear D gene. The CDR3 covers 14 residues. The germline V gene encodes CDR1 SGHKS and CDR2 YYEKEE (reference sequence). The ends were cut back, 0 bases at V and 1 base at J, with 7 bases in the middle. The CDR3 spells CASSLGAQNTEAFF. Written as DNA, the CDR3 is TGTGCCAGCAGCTTGGGGGCTCAGAACACTGAAGCTTTCTTT.

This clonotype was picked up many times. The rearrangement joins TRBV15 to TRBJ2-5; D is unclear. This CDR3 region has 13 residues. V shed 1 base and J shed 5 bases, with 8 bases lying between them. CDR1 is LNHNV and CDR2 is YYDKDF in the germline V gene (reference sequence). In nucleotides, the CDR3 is TGTGCCACCAGCAGAGCGTCCAGGGAGACCCAGTACTTC. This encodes CATSRASRETQYF.

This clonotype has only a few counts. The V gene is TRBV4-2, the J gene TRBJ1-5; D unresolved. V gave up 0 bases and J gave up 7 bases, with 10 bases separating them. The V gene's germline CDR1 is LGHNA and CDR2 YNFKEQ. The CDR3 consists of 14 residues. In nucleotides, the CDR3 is TGTGCCAGCAGCCAAGATATTCTAGCCCAGCCCCAGCATTTT. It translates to CASSQDILAQPQHF.